Below are 5 T cell receptor beta chains sequenced from a single sample in a study of CD8 T cells in Susac syndrome (dated by TCRdb to between 2018 and 2020). The library came from the immunoSEQ multiplex PCR assay. RNA was extracted using the RNeasy kit, and about 0.45 to 1 ug of the RNA was reverse transcribed with random hexamers. TCRdb reran the public reads through fastp at Q25 and MiXCR, keeping productive beta chains. Rows with a matching CDR3 protein are joined into one entry that keeps the most common DNA and genes. This sample has roughly 200,000 distinct CDR3 sequences in its table, and approximately 94% of those were observed once. The top ten hold 0.093% of the sample. The sequencing input was CD4+ T cells from PBMCs. The receptors originated from a human donor with multiple sclerosis.

The V and J genes are TRBV20-1 and TRBJ2-3, with D perhaps TRBD1 or TRBD2 (5 bases each). V lost 5 bases and J lost 2, with 14 bases in between. Germline V gene sequence: CDR1 DFQATT, CDR2 SNEGSKA (reference sequence). The CDR3 spans 14 residues. This CDR3 is CSALRGPTTDTQYF. CDR3 nucleotide sequence: TGCAGTGCTTTACGGGGACCAACCACAGATACGCAGTATTTT.

The chain joins TRBV2 to TRBJ1-2; D is undetermined. The CDR3 is made up of 11 amino acids. From germline, CDR1 is SNHLY and CDR2 FYNNEI. Trimming removed 6 bases from V and 8 bases from J, with 10 bases in between. CDR3 DNA sequence: TGTGCCAGCAGCGATATAGGAGGCTACACCTTC. Protein: CASSDIGGYTF. The full variable domain, its missing parts supplied by reference TRBV2 and TRBJ1-2, is EPEVTQTPSHQVTQMGQEVILRCVPISNHLYFYWYRQILGQKVEFLVSFYNNEISEKSEIFDDQFSVERPDGSNFTLKIRSTKLEDSAMYFCASSDIGGYTFGSGTRLTVV.

This clonotype occurred once. The rearrangement links TRBV19 to TRBJ2-3; TRBD1 matches 8 bases. The length of the CDR3 is 10 residues. Germline CDR1 reads LNHDA; CDR2 reads SQIVND (reference sequence). V dropped 8 bases and J dropped 11; count of bases not matched to a gene: 3. The CDR3 loop reads CASGDRLQYF. The CDR3, as DNA: TGTGCCAGTGGGGACAGGCTGCAGTATTTT.

CDR3 amino acids: CATSAVLAGGPIHYEQYF. As DNA, the CDR3 is TGTGCCACCAGTGCGGTTCTAGCGGGGGGCCCAATTCACTACGAGCAGTACTTC. The V and J genes are TRBV24-1 and TRBJ2-7; 11 nucleotides agree with TRBD2. The J segment lost 3 bases and the V segment lost 5 bases, leaving 14 bases of the junction unmatched. The CDR3 loop spans 18 amino acids. Germline assignment: CDR1 KGHDR and CDR2 SFDVKD.

The rearrangement uses TRBV15 and TRBJ1-1; 8 nucleotides match TRBD1. This CDR3 is built from 16 residues. Losses at the gene ends were 3 bases for V and 1 base for J; bases not matched to a gene: 7. The germline gives CDR1 LNHNV, CDR2 YYDKDF (reference sequence). The CDR3 region is CATSRDRDRGNTEAFF. The DNA of the CDR3 is TGTGCCACCAGCAGGGACAGGGACAGAGGGAACACTGAAGCTTTCTTT.